These T cell receptor beta chains were read from a single sample in a study of blood T cell repertoires in COVID-19. Generated by immunoSEQ multiplex PCR, the TCRdb table keeps only in-frame clones and is missing some. The data show about 150,000 clones, 80% to 90% seen once. The source material was peripheral blood. These receptors all stem from a man at least 80 years old with acute or convalescent COVID-19. Each CDR3 is given with its conserved first and last residue. D genes are given only for firm matches. Clone sizes are given selectively: once, few, many, or a class where the clone is expanded.

d_gene,j_gene,v_gene,abundance,CDR3nt,CDR3aa
NA,TRBJ1-4,TRBV5-6,NA,TGTGCCAGCAGCTCCGCGGGGGGACGAGATGAAAAACTGTTTTTT,CASSSAGGRDEKLFF
NA,TRBJ1-5,TRBV6-1,NA,TGTGCCAGCAGTGACAGGCAGAGCAATCAGCCCCAGCATTTT,CASSDRQSNQPQHF
TRBD1,TRBJ1-5,TRBV6-2/TRBV6-3,NA,TGTGCCAGCAGCGTGACAGGGATCAATCAGCCCCAGCATTTT,CASSVTGINQPQHF
NA,TRBJ2-5,TRBV28,NA,TGTGCCAGCACCCTCCGACAGACACAAGAGACCCAGTACTTC,CASTLRQTQETQYF
NA,TRBJ2-3,TRBV18,NA,TGTGCCAGCTCGGAAACGCCGCGGGGTGCGGTAGATACGCAGTATTTT,CASSETPRGAVDTQYF
TRBD1,TRBJ1-2,TRBV19,NA,TGTGCCAGTAGGTTCAAGGGGGCGATCGGCTATGGCTACACCTTC,CASRFKGAIGYGYTF
TRBD1,TRBJ1-2,TRBV6-5,NA,TGTGCCAGCAGGCGACAGGGTACTGGCTACACCTTC,CASRRQGTGYTF
TRBD1,TRBJ1-2,TRBV12-3/TRBV12-4,once,TGTGCCAGCAGCTTGACAGGGGACTATGGCTACACCTTC,CASSLTGDYGYTF
NA,TRBJ1-6,TRBV4-1,NA,TGCGCCAGCAGCCAAGTCTTCAGGGGAGTAGGTTCACCCCTCCACTTT,CASSQVFRGVGSPLHF
NA,TRBJ2-7,TRBV7-2,few,TGTGCCAGCAGCTTGAGCTCCTACGAGCAGTACTTC,CASSLSSYEQYF
NA,TRBJ2-7,TRBV10-3,NA,TGTGCCATCAGTGCTAATTCCTACGAGCAGTACTTC,CAISANSYEQYF
TRBD1,TRBJ2-7,TRBV6-5,NA,TGTGCCAGCGGGGCAGGGGGCGGGTACGAGCAGTACTTC,CASGAGGGYEQYF
NA,TRBJ1-4,TRBV5-1,NA,TGCGCCAGCAGCTTGGGCCAGGATAATGAAAAACTGTTTTTT,CASSLGQDNEKLFF
NA,TRBJ1-4,TRBV5-1,NA,TGCGCCAGCAGCTTGACAGGGAGAAATGAAAAACTGTTTTTT,CASSLTGRNEKLFF
TRBD1,TRBJ2-2,TRBV2,NA,TGTGCCAGCAGTTTGGGACAGCTGGACACCGGGGAGCTGTTTTTT,CASSLGQLDTGELFF
TRBD1,TRBJ2-1,TRBV10-2,NA,TGCGCCAGCAGTAAGTTGTGGCAGGGGGACCGAAATGAGCAGTTCTTC,CASSKLWQGDRNEQFF
TRBD1,TRBJ1-1,TRBV5-8,NA,TGTGCCAGCAGCAAGAACAGGGGACGGACTGAAGCTTTCTTT,CASSKNRGRTEAFF
NA,TRBJ1-2,TRBV7-3,NA,TGTGCCAGCAGCACCCTAAGCAGGGTCTATGGCTACACCTTC,CASSTLSRVYGYTF
TRBD1,TRBJ1-2,TRBV5-1,NA,TGCGCCAGCAGCGAAGGGACAGGGGGGAATGGCTACACCTTC,CASSEGTGGNGYTF
TRBD1,TRBJ2-1,TRBV19,NA,TGTGCCAGTAGAGGGACAGGGGGCCGGAACAATGAGCAGTTCTTC,CASRGTGGRNNEQFF
TRBD1,TRBJ1-2,TRBV5-1,NA,TGCGCCAGCAGCCGGGACAGTTCTAACTATGGCTACACCTTC,CASSRDSSNYGYTF
NA,TRBJ2-2,TRBV27,once,TGTGCCAGCAGTTTATCGAGAACCGGGTGGACCGGGGAGCTGTTTTTT,CASSLSRTGWTGELFF
NA,TRBJ1-5,TRBV18,NA,TGTGCCAGCTCACCCAGGAGCAATCAGCCCCAGCATTTT,CASSPRSNQPQHF
TRBD1,TRBJ2-7,TRBV5-1,NA,TGCGCCAGCAGTGCGACAGGGGGCGAGCAGTACTTC,CASSATGGEQYF
TRBD1,TRBJ1-5,TRBV19,NA,TGTGCCAGTAGTGCCCGACAGGGGGTTCGGGCCAGAAATCAGCCCCAGCATTTT,CASSARQGVRARNQPQHF
TRBD2,TRBJ2-2,TRBV9,NA,TGTGCCAGCAGCGGACTAGCGGGAGGGCCCGGGGAGCTGTTTTTT,CASSGLAGGPGELFF
TRBD1,TRBJ1-1,TRBV24-1,NA,TGTGCCACCAGTTCCGCGACAGGGGCCACTGAAGCTTTCTTT,CATSSATGATEAFF
TRBD1,TRBJ1-5,TRBV6-1,NA,TGTGCCAGCAGTGAAGGGGACAGTAGCAATCAGCCCCAGCATTTT,CASSEGDSSNQPQHF
TRBD1,TRBJ2-7,TRBV30,NA,TGTGCCTGGGGGAAGTCCGGGACAGTCTCCTACGAGCAGTACTTC,CAWGKSGTVSYEQYF
NA,TRBJ1-1,TRBV27,NA,TGTGCCAGCAGTTTAAAACAGGAGCTTCAGACTTTCTTT,CASSLKQELQTFF
NA,TRBJ1-6,TRBV3-1/TRBV3-2,NA,TGTGCCAGCAGCCAATCAGGGGTTGAAGGTAATTCACCCCTCCACTTT,CASSQSGVEGNSPLHF
NA,TRBJ1-2,TRBV29-1,once,TGCAGCGTTGAAGATCTAGCGCGGGGCTACACCTTC,CSVEDLARGYTF
NA,TRBJ2-5,TRBV21-1,NA,TGTGCCAGACTCAAGAGAACCCAGTACTTC,CARLKRTQYF
NA,TRBJ1-5,TRBV6-5,NA,TGTGCCAGCAGAGGAACAGGGTCTCAGCCCCAGCATTTT,CASRGTGSQPQHF
TRBD1,TRBJ2-7,TRBV7-8,NA,TGTGCCAGCACCTCGGGACAGGGGGTTAGGGAGCAGTACTTC,CASTSGQGVREQYF
TRBD1,TRBJ1-4,TRBV11-2,NA,TGTGCCAGCAGCTTAGGGACAGGCTTTAATGAAAAACTGTTTTTT,CASSLGTGFNEKLFF
TRBD2,TRBJ2-1,TRBV5-1,NA,TGCGCCAGCAGCTTCCGACTAGCGGGGGGAAGCTCCTACAATGAGCAGTTCTTC,CASSFRLAGGSSYNEQFF
NA,TRBJ2-2,TRBV6-5,once,TGTGCCAGCAGTTACCGCAGGACAGACAACACCGGGGAGCTGTTTTTT,CASSYRRTDNTGELFF
TRBD1,TRBJ1-2,TRBV18,NA,TGTGCCAGCTCAGGGACAGGGACACACTATGGCTACACCTTC,CASSGTGTHYGYTF
NA,TRBJ2-7,TRBV25-1,many,TGTGCCAGCAGTCGGGAACAGAACGCCTACGAGCAGTACTTC,CASSREQNAYEQYF
NA,TRBJ1-5,TRBV2,NA,TGTGCCAGCAGTGCGTCGGGGGGGCGTCAGCCCCAGCATTTT,CASSASGGRQPQHF
NA,TRBJ2-1,TRBV30,NA,TGTGCCTGGAATCCGGGACAATACAATGAGCAGTTCTTC,CAWNPGQYNEQFF
NA,TRBJ1-2,TRBV7-8,NA,TGTGCCAGCAGCTTAGTCAGGGAAGGGATTTGCACCTTC,CASSLVREGICTF
NA,TRBJ1-5,TRBV28,NA,TGTGCCAGCAGTCAAAGGACAGTGGACCAGCCCCAGCATTTT,CASSQRTVDQPQHF
NA,TRBJ1-6,TRBV30,NA,TGTGCCTGGAGGCCTCGGGGTGTAGGATCTAATTCACCCCTCCACTTT,CAWRPRGVGSNSPLHF
TRBD1,TRBJ2-3,TRBV5-4,NA,TGTGCCAGCAGCGAAGGGACAGGGGTCCTGTCAGATACGCAGTATTTT,CASSEGTGVLSDTQYF
TRBD2,TRBJ2-5,TRBV27,NA,TGTGCCAGCAGTTCCCGCGGGGGGGGAGAGACCCAGTACTTC,CASSSRGGGETQYF
TRBD1,TRBJ2-7,TRBV5-1,NA,TGCGCCAGCAGGGACACAGGGGGCGCTTCCTACGAGCAGTACTTC,CASRDTGGASYEQYF